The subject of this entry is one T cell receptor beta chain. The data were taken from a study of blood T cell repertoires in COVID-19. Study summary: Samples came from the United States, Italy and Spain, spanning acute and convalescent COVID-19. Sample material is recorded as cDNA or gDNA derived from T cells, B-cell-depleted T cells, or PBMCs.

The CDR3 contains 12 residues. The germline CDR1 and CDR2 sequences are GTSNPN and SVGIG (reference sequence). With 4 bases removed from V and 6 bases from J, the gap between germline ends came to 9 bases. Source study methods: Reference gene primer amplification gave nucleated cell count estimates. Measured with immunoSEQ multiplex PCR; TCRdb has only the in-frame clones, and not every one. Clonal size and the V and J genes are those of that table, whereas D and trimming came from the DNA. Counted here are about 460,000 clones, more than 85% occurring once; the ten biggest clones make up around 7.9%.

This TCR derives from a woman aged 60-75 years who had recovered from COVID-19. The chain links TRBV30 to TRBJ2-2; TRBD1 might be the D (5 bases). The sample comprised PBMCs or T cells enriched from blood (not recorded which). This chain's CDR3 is CAWKGKAGELFF. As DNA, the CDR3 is TGTGCCTGGAAGGGGAAAGCCGGGGAGCTGTTTTTT.